Listed here is a single T cell receptor (beta chain). The data originate from a study of monozygotic twins with inflammatory bowel disease. TCRdb re-called the 5' RACE reads, yielding one record per CDR3 amino acid sequence without DNA. The sample includes some 150,000 distinct CDR3 sequences. The germline V gene encodes CDR1 SGHAT and CDR2 FQNNGV. The CDR3 loop spans 14 amino acids. This receptor was identified in a human donor with ulcerative colitis or Crohn's disease, or a healthy co-twin of an affected twin (not recorded which). The chain combines TRBV11-2 with TRBJ1-3. Material: blood. CDR3 residues: CASSSDSSGNTIYF.